The entry that follows covers one T cell receptor (beta chain) sequence. This clonotype turned up a few times. Which antigen it targets is not known. It has no much larger one-base neighbor in the sample; base qualities were not kept. This entry belongs to a study of T cells after yellow fever vaccination (dated by TCRdb to between 2018 and 2021). The study in broad terms: Libraries from fractions with low cell numbers were prepared with the SMART-Seq v4 Ultra Low Input RNA kit. Blood was drawn at multiple timepoints before and after primary and secondary immunization, with bulk PBMC replicates and cell subsets isolated. To track T-cell clones before and after primary and booster YFV17D yellow fever vaccination, bulk TCR alpha and beta repertoires were sequenced longitudinally. Two healthy male donors made up the cohort, one aged 18 to 29 years and the other aged 30 to 40 years. Paper-wide results and their limitations: Computational filtering was required because FACS-sorted repertoires could contain abundant contaminating clonotypes from the bulk population. Because only a couple of donors were included in the study, the extent to which the findings can be generalized is limited. After the booster, most of the clones that had expanded following primary vaccination were detected again (roughly 96% of CD4 and 80% to 90% of CD8), which suggests that memory was broadly maintained. A small share of clonotypes occurred in both CD4 and CD8 compartments, likely arising from convergent recombination. Compared with the primary T-cell response, the secondary T-cell response was weaker but faster, peaking on day 5 rather than day 15.

The treatment or condition label of this sample denotes: live attenuated yellow fever vaccine strain. Two biological replicates of bulk PBMCs were collected at each blood-draw timepoint. A standard Ficoll-Paque protocol was used to isolate PBMCs from peripheral blood. TriZol was used to extract RNA from bulk PBMCs, from CD4 and CD8 fractions, and from dextramer-positive and dextramer-negative fractions. V gives up 4 bases and J gives up 1 base, and the segment between their germline ends measures 14 bases. The CDR3 contains 15 residues, cysteine and phenylalanine counted. The read is trimmed to its CDR3 DNA, 45 bases read in frame from base 1. According to the germline V gene, CDR1 reads SGHRS and CDR2 reads YFSETQ. The sample was run on an Illumina NovaSeq 6000. TCR cDNA was made using 5'RACE template switching, a step that added a universal primer site and unique molecular identifiers. Priming of cDNA synthesis was performed from both the TCR alpha and TCR beta constant segments. Two PCR steps were used to amplify libraries, with sample barcodes and sequencing adapters being added in the second step. Sequencing of libraries was done on Illumina HiSeq 2500 (2x100 bp) or NovaSeq (2x150 bp). The authors processed their data as follows. MIGEC was used to demultiplex reads and collapse the reads into UMI consensus sequences, and MiXCR was used for V(D)J alignment. Using edgeR on replicate PBMC samples, clonotypes were called vaccine-responding if FDR was below 0.01 and the log2 fold change was above 5 up to day 15. Each bulk clonotype was labeled CD4 or CD8 based on which sequenced repertoire, CD4 or CD8, contained the clonotype at higher abundance. The raw public reads went through TCRdb reprocessing: fastp at Q25, MiXCR clone calling, in-frame beta chains kept. CDR3 protein duplicates are merged, each entry listing the most common genes and DNA. TCRdb's processing, not the authors' own work, is the source of the V and J calls. This sample has around 300,000 distinct CDR3 sequences in its table, and 4.1% of those were observed once. The leading ten clones occupy 20% to 25% of the sample.

The receptor comes from a young man who received the YFV17D yellow fever vaccine. Here the chain combines TRBV5-1 and TRBJ2-5; D gene: possibly TRBD2, on 6 matching bases. Sequencing used PBMCs, obtained 5 days after the yellow fever booster vaccination. The nucleotides are TGCGCCAGCAGCGCCTCGCCCGGGGGCCAAGAGACCCAGTACTTC. It is translated as CASSASPGGQETQYF.